Listed below are T cell receptor beta chains from one sample, sequenced in a study of beta chain features in type 1 diabetes. TCRdb's copy holds only in-frame clones and misses some; the assay was immunoSEQ multiplex PCR. The sample includes 280,000 or so clones, over 14% of them seen just once. Sequences were obtained from naive CD4+ T cells from blood. These receptors originate from a man aged 18 to 29 with type 1 diabetes. Both conserved end residues are part of each CDR3. Size values are once, few and many counts, or a class for expanded clones, and some rows have none.

V gene: TRBV6-1; clone size: .; J gene: TRBJ2-1; CDR3 protein: CASLDRGSYNEQFF
V gene: TRBV2; clone size: .; J gene: TRBJ2-1; CDR3 protein: CASSRSGVSYNEQFF
V gene: TRBV7-2; clone size: .; J gene: TRBJ1-1; CDR3 protein: CASSPRQGAYTEAFF
V gene: TRBV11-2; clone size: few; J gene: TRBJ2-5; CDR3 protein: CASSSQGQYF
V gene: TRBV10-2; clone size: few; J gene: TRBJ2-7; CDR3 protein: CARLLFSPVPGADEQYF
V gene: TRBV19; clone size: .; J gene: TRBJ2-3; CDR3 protein: CASSKTSGSSTDTQYF
V gene: TRBV2; clone size: few; J gene: TRBJ2-7; CDR3 protein: CASRTGRGLAGGSSYEQYF
V gene: TRBV30; clone size: .; J gene: TRBJ1-5; CDR3 protein: CAWSILGTVNQPQHF
V gene: TRBV5-1; clone size: .; J gene: TRBJ1-2; CDR3 protein: CASSLDRGAYGYTF
V gene: TRBV5-1; clone size: .; J gene: TRBJ2-7; CDR3 protein: CASSQGGAPYEQYF
V gene: TRBV7-9; clone size: .; J gene: TRBJ2-3; CDR3 protein: CASSYAGLAIHTADTQYF
V gene: TRBV7-2; clone size: .; J gene: TRBJ2-5; CDR3 protein: CASSLGGPETQYF
V gene: TRBV6-6; clone size: .; J gene: TRBJ2-4; CDR3 protein: CASSTSDRGKNIQYF
V gene: TRBV5-4; clone size: .; J gene: TRBJ2-1; CDR3 protein: CASSLPAGVEQFF
V gene: TRBV6-6; clone size: .; J gene: TRBJ2-1; CDR3 protein: CASSYPGQSSYNEQFF
V gene: TRBV28; clone size: .; J gene: TRBJ1-2; CDR3 protein: CASTLQGYYGYTF
V gene: TRBV10-3; clone size: few; J gene: TRBJ2-2; CDR3 protein: CAISESLEEPTGELFF
V gene: TRBV11-2; clone size: .; J gene: TRBJ2-3; CDR3 protein: CASSLSRTDTQYF
V gene: TRBV27; clone size: .; J gene: TRBJ1-4; CDR3 protein: CASRLTGGAEKLFF
V gene: TRBV6-1; clone size: once; J gene: TRBJ1-1; CDR3 protein: CASSARTGDTEAFF
V gene: TRBV28; clone size: .; J gene: TRBJ2-3; CDR3 protein: CASSSEGTDTQYF
V gene: TRBV21-1; clone size: .; J gene: TRBJ2-7; CDR3 protein: CASSKGEARGKEQYF
V gene: TRBV7-2; clone size: few; J gene: TRBJ2-3; CDR3 protein: CASSLATGTGVQYF
V gene: TRBV28; clone size: .; J gene: TRBJ2-5; CDR3 protein: CASRGETQYF
V gene: TRBV20-1; clone size: .; J gene: TRBJ1-1; CDR3 protein: CSAGRTTEAFF
V gene: TRBV15; clone size: few; J gene: TRBJ1-5; CDR3 protein: CATSIGTGTQPQHF
V gene: TRBV30; clone size: .; J gene: TRBJ1-1; CDR3 protein: CARIRAGVNTEAFF
V gene: TRBV11-2; clone size: few; J gene: TRBJ2-1; CDR3 protein: CASSSGTSVNEQFF
V gene: TRBV5-1; clone size: .; J gene: TRBJ1-5; CDR3 protein: CASSSGTGNQPQHF
V gene: TRBV29-1; clone size: .; J gene: TRBJ1-1; CDR3 protein: CSVQRTEAFF
V gene: TRBV6-5; clone size: .; J gene: TRBJ2-7; CDR3 protein: CASSYNRDSTYEQYF
V gene: TRBV5-1; clone size: few; J gene: TRBJ2-7; CDR3 protein: CASSRGLAKTYEQYF
V gene: TRBV7-2; clone size: .; J gene: TRBJ2-7; CDR3 protein: CASTLTRGEQYF
V gene: TRBV15; clone size: .; J gene: .; CDR3 protein: CATSREKREVYEQYF
V gene: TRBV14; clone size: few; J gene: TRBJ2-4; CDR3 protein: CASSPRTGVSSIQYF
V gene: TRBV10-3; clone size: .; J gene: TRBJ1-1; CDR3 protein: CAIRRQGRTEAFF
V gene: TRBV27; clone size: .; J gene: TRBJ1-5; CDR3 protein: CASSLQTGRAHF
V gene: TRBV15; clone size: .; J gene: TRBJ2-4; CDR3 protein: CATGPGGASGNIQYF
V gene: TRBV27; clone size: .; J gene: TRBJ1-2; CDR3 protein: CASTRRGGSLFGYTF
V gene: TRBV27; clone size: .; J gene: TRBJ2-7; CDR3 protein: CASSRTRRGYEQYF
V gene: TRBV30; clone size: .; J gene: TRBJ2-7; CDR3 protein: CAWSVHQRAGTYEQYF
V gene: TRBV11-2; clone size: few; J gene: TRBJ2-5; CDR3 protein: CASRPTGALRETQYF
V gene: TRBV5-6; clone size: .; J gene: TRBJ2-3; CDR3 protein: CASSTRGLRLRRSTQYF
V gene: TRBV19; clone size: .; J gene: TRBJ2-5; CDR3 protein: CASSMTGRQETQYF
V gene: TRBV5-1; clone size: few; J gene: TRBJ2-3; CDR3 protein: CASSLATGLSDTQYF
V gene: TRBV6-5; clone size: few; J gene: TRBJ2-3; CDR3 protein: CASSYSSAGTDTQYF
V gene: TRBV5-1; clone size: .; J gene: TRBJ2-1; CDR3 protein: CASSLVPGTSGGARVNEQFF
V gene: TRBV4-1; clone size: .; J gene: TRBJ1-5; CDR3 protein: CASSLTIANNQPQHF
V gene: TRBV5-1; clone size: few; J gene: TRBJ1-4; CDR3 protein: CASSLLRGHDEKLFF
V gene: TRBV7-9; clone size: .; J gene: TRBJ2-1; CDR3 protein: CASKRVGDEQFF
V gene: TRBV5-1; clone size: few; J gene: TRBJ2-5; CDR3 protein: CASSYGTGDQETQYF
V gene: TRBV6-5; clone size: .; J gene: TRBJ2-1; CDR3 protein: CASSSSWAGRNEQFF